This T cell receptor beta chain was sequenced during a study of cytomegalovirus exposure and HLA in healthy donors. Germline CDR1 and CDR2: SGHRS and YFSETQ. V lost 0 bases and J 6 bases, leaving 9 bases between the germline ends. This CDR3 has 13 amino acids. Sequenced by immunoSEQ multiplex PCR; TCRdb stores in-frame clones only, minus some. The sample lists 200,000 or so clones; 75% to 90% were seen once. About this clone: What it recognizes is unknown.

Study-level results: Specificity for CMV antigens was confirmed in vitro for a few of the CMV-associated chains. First-cohort TCR clusters were later found to tend to co-occur in the 130 or so validation repertoires. While the bulk of TCR sequences proved rare, some public TCRs turned up in many donors.

The chain uses TRBV5-1 and TRBJ1-1, with D possibly being TRBD1 (5 bases). Sequencing used PBMCs. This TCR was sampled from a woman between 18 and 29 years old in good health and CMV-seronegative. CDR3 residues: CASSLGGRAEAFF. In DNA form, the CDR3 reads TGCGCCAGCAGCTTGGGGGGCCGGGCTGAAGCTTTCTTT.